This T cell receptor beta chain is from a study of shared clonotypes between healthy human individuals. The overall study: A couple of women and a few men aged 18 to 49 made up the donors.

Germline lookup yields CDR1 ENHRY and CDR2 SYGVKD. The CDR3 consists of 16 residues. V was shortened by 0 bases and J by 2 bases, with 11 bases between the two germline ends. Terminally differentiated effector memory CD45RA+ cells were excluded from the naive CD8 cells, which were CD45RO-negative and positively selected for CCR7. Worth noting for this clone: Antigen unknown.

Clones were read by immunoSEQ multiplex PCR, and TCRdb kept only the in-frame ones, dropping some. Of approximately 840,000 clones listed, 96% were seen once; the top ten hold about 0.25%. Study conclusions and caveats: With several donors compared, roughly 4.9% of naive CD4 clonotypes were shared. Relative to memory subsets, naive subsets generally showed larger estimated richness.

The receptor was derived from a man aged 25-45 years in good health. Sequencing used naive CD8+ T cells sorted from blood. This chain links TRBV10-3 with TRBJ2-1; D is ambiguous. As DNA, the CDR3 is TGTGCCATCAGTGAGTCGATGAGAGTAACCTACAATGAGCAGTTCTTC. As protein: CAISESMRVTYNEQFF.